The rows below give T cell receptor beta chains drawn from one sample of a study of shared clonotypes between healthy human individuals. Assay: immunoSEQ multiplex PCR; the TCRdb copy retains only in-frame clones and omits some. Counted here are about 680,000 clones, over 65% occurring once; the ten biggest clones make up over 1.5%. The specimen was memory CD4+ T cells sorted from blood. These receptor sequences come from a woman between 25 and 40 years old in good health. The CDR3 runs from the conserved cysteine through the conserved F or W. The D gene is left open where the match is weak. Some rows have no size entry. The others give once, few or many, or a class for an expanded clone.

j_call,clone_size,v_call,d_call,cdr3_aa,cdr3_nt
TRBJ2-1,-,TRBV6-5,-,CASSYATGVSYNEQFF,TGTGCCAGCAGTTACGCGACCGGAGTCTCCTACAATGAGCAGTTCTTC
TRBJ2-1,-,TRBV5-4,TRBD2,CASSPGTSGSSEQFF,TGTGCCAGCAGCCCCGGGACTAGCGGGAGTAGTGAGCAGTTCTTC
TRBJ2-3,-,TRBV28,-,CASSLAGDYTDTQYF,TGTGCCAGCAGTTTGGCAGGGGATTACACAGATACGCAGTATTTT
TRBJ1-2,-,TRBV27,TRBD1,CASRAQGAYGYTF,TGTGCCAGCAGGGCACAGGGGGCGTATGGCTACACCTTC
TRBJ1-1,-,TRBV27,-,CASSSRTEAFF,TGTGCCAGCAGTTCTCGAACTGAAGCTTTCTTT
TRBJ1-1,-,TRBV27,-,CASSLSWDTEAFF,TGTGCCAGCAGTTTATCATGGGACACTGAAGCTTTCTTT
TRBJ2-3,-,TRBV6-1,-,CASEGTGTDTQYF,TGTGCCTCTGAGGGGACTGGCACAGATACGCAGTATTTT
TRBJ2-4,-,TRBV6-4,TRBD2,CASIRGENIQYF,TGTGCCAGCATACGGGGGGAAAACATTCAGTACTTC
TRBJ1-5,few,TRBV6-1,-,CASTMGGGSYQPQHF,TGTGCCAGCACCATGGGGGGGGGCAGTTATCAGCCCCAGCATTTT
TRBJ2-2,-,TRBV10-1,TRBD2,CASSPGLASAGELFF,TGCGCCAGCAGCCCGGGACTAGCCTCTGCCGGGGAGCTGTTTTTT
TRBJ1-4,-,TRBV7-2,TRBD1,CASSTLGQATNEKLFF,TGTGCCAGCAGCACCCTTGGACAGGCAACTAATGAAAAACTGTTTTTT
TRBJ2-1,-,TRBV9,-,CASSVAGGRSSYNEQFF,TGTGCCAGCAGCGTAGCCGGCGGGCGGAGCTCCTACAATGAGCAGTTCTTC
TRBJ2-7,-,TRBV5-6,TRBD1,CASAGTGLSYEQYF,TGTGCCAGCGCTGGGACAGGCCTTTCTTACGAGCAGTACTTC
TRBJ2-7,-,TRBV9,-,CASSVSMASSSYEQYF,TGTGCCAGCAGCGTAAGTATGGCTAGCAGTTCCTACGAGCAGTACTTC
TRBJ2-1,once,TRBV28,-,CPTSGTFDNEQFF,TGTCCTACTTCCGGGACTTTCGACAATGAGCAGTTCTTC
TRBJ2-7,-,TRBV7-3,-,CASSPRGDSYEQYF,TGTGCCAGCAGCCCACGAGGGGACTCCTACGAGCAGTACTTC
TRBJ1-1,-,TRBV7-9,-,CASSPRGDAFF,TGTGCCAGCAGCCCGCGGGGAGACGCTTTCTTT
TRBJ1-1,-,TRBV18,TRBD1,CASSPGDRGGTEAFF,TGTGCCAGCTCACCAGGTGACAGGGGAGGCACTGAAGCTTTCTTT
TRBJ1-5,-,TRBV19,TRBD1,CASSIGRDSYSNQPQHF,TGTGCCAGTAGTATAGGGAGGGACAGCTATAGCAATCAGCCCCAGCATTTT
TRBJ2-7,-,TRBV5-1,-,CASSLRPGDEQYF,TGCGCCAGCAGCTTGCGGCCGGGAGACGAGCAGTACTTC
TRBJ2-3,-,TRBV7-3,-,CASSFPPFTDTQYF,TGTGCCAGCAGCTTTCCCCCCTTCACAGATACGCAGTATTTT
TRBJ2-7,-,TRBV27,-,CASESGGKQYF,TGTGCCAGCGAATCTGGAGGCAAGCAGTACTTC
TRBJ2-6,-,TRBV2,-,CASTPLSSSGANVLTF,TGTGCCAGCACCCCTCTCAGTAGCTCTGGGGCCAACGTCCTGACTTTC
TRBJ2-3,-,TRBV7-9,TRBD2,CASSVGLAGALSSTDTQYF,TGTGCCAGCAGCGTAGGACTAGCGGGAGCCCTCTCGAGCACAGATACGCAGTATTTT
TRBJ2-3,once,TRBV4-1,TRBD1,CASSQDLRTGGTDTQYF,TGCGCCAGCAGCCAAGATTTAAGGACAGGGGGTACAGATACGCAGTATTTT
TRBJ2-1,-,TRBV7-3,TRBD2,CASSPRTSAYNEQFF,TGTGCCAGCAGCCCCAGGACTAGCGCGTACAATGAGCAGTTCTTC
TRBJ2-6,-,TRBV5-1,-,CASSFQGGTGANVLTF,TGCGCCAGCAGCTTTCAGGGCGGGACTGGGGCCAACGTCCTGACTTTC
TRBJ2-1,once,TRBV29-1,TRBD2,CSGGATSGFNEQFF,TGCAGCGGGGGGGCGACTAGCGGGTTCAATGAGCAGTTCTTC
TRBJ1-1,-,TRBV18,TRBD1,CASSPPSGGGSGEAFF,TGTGCCAGCTCACCACCTTCAGGGGGCGGATCTGGTGAAGCTTTCTTT
TRBJ1-5,-,TRBV28,-,CANLGVYNQPQHF,TGTGCCAACCTTGGGGTTTACAATCAGCCCCAGCATTTT
TRBJ1-1,-,TRBV11-1,-,CASSWNNGGYEAFF,TGTGCCAGCAGCTGGAACAACGGCGGGTACGAAGCTTTCTTT
TRBJ2-7,-,TRBV5-4,-,CASSLAGLHEQYF,TGTGCCAGCAGCTTGGCAGGGCTCCACGAGCAGTACTTC
TRBJ2-3,-,TRBV5-1,TRBD2,CASSQGLAGGSTGPDTQYF,TGCGCCAGCAGCCAAGGACTAGCGGGAGGAAGCACCGGGCCAGATACGCAGTATTTT
TRBJ1-1,once,TRBV6-1,-,CASSENGRDTEAFF,TGTGCCAGCAGTGAAAATGGTCGGGACACTGAAGCTTTCTTT
TRBJ1-1,-,TRBV18,-,CASSGAEDTEAFF,TGTGCCAGCTCAGGAGCCGAGGACACTGAAGCTTTCTTT
TRBJ1-5,-,TRBV2,TRBD1,CASSLLGTGFGSNQPQHF,TGTGCCAGCAGCCTCCTGGGGACAGGGTTTGGGAGCAATCAGCCCCAGCATTTT
TRBJ2-3,few,TRBV5-1,TRBD2,CASSSTGLAVSTDTQYF,TGCGCCAGCAGCTCGACCGGACTAGCGGTCAGCACAGATACGCAGTATTTT
TRBJ2-1,-,TRBV19,TRBD1,CASSRQGNEQFF,TGTGCCAGTAGTAGACAGGGGAATGAGCAGTTCTTC
TRBJ2-7,-,TRBV5-1,TRBD2,CASSLGLAGGREQYF,TGCGCCAGCAGCTTGGGTCTAGCGGGAGGACGGGAGCAGTACTTC
TRBJ2-7,-,TRBV7-9,-,CASSFASGHLSSYEQYF,TGTGCCAGCAGCTTTGCCTCAGGTCATTTGAGCTCCTACGAGCAGTACTTC
TRBJ2-1,-,TRBV6-4,TRBD2,CASSDPGLAGDNEQFF,TGTGCCAGCAGTGACCCCGGACTAGCGGGAGACAATGAGCAGTTCTTC
TRBJ2-7,many,TRBV7-9,TRBD1,CASSGTGDRGSYEQYF,TGTGCCAGCAGCGGTACCGGAGACAGGGGGTCCTACGAGCAGTACTTC
TRBJ2-1,-,TRBV15,-,CATSSRYLDELNNEQFF,TGTGCCACCAGCAGCCGTTATCTAGACGAACTGAACAATGAGCAGTTCTTC
TRBJ2-1,-,TRBV9,-,CASSPNHAVSYNEQFF,TGTGCCAGCAGCCCAAATCATGCAGTCTCCTACAATGAGCAGTTCTTC